One and the same sample provided the 14 T cell receptor beta chains below, sequenced in a study of cytomegalovirus exposure and HLA in healthy donors. Both 60 Vbeta primers and 13 Jbeta primers went into the PCR. Libraries were prepared by immunoSEQ multiplex PCR; TCRdb keeps only in-frame clonotypes and omits some of them. The sample includes over 150,000 clones, 70% to 80% of them seen just once. Material: PBMCs. The receptors come from a man aged 40-49 years in good health and CMV-seronegative.

The chain recombines TRBV10-2 with TRBJ1-1, with 7 bases matching TRBD1. Germline V gene sequence: CDR1 WSHSY, CDR2 SAAADI. Trimming cost V 8 bases and J 7 bases; bases outside gene matches: 7. The CDR3 runs 12 residues. The DNA for the CDR3 is TGCGCCAGCCAGTTTGACAGGGATGAAGCTTTCTTT. Translated, it gives CASQFDRDEAFF.

The V call is TRBV7-9, the J call TRBJ1-2; no firm D call. The CDR3 is 14 residues long. The germline CDR1 and CDR2 sequences are SEHNR and FQNEAQ (reference sequence). Trimming removed 5 bases at V and 6 bases at J, with 16 bases between. CDR3 amino acids: CASSLAGGRHGYTF. CDR3 coding DNA: TGTGCCAGCAGCCTGGCGGGCGGGAGGCATGGCTACACCTTC.

J is TRBJ1-2 and V is TRBV2; 8 nucleotides line up with TRBD1. This CDR3 contains 14 residues. Germline CDR1 SNHLY, CDR2 FYNNEI. The V gene end was trimmed by 0 bases and the J gene end by 8 bases; junction bases not matched to a gene: 5. The CDR3 region has the DNA TGTGCCAGCAGTGAAGCGGACAGGGCGGGAGGCTACACCTTC. This encodes CASSEADRAGGYTF.

CDR3 in amino acids: CASSLVEGREWETQYF. CDR3 DNA sequence: TGTGCCAGCAGTCTCGTGGAGGGTCGCGAATGGGAGACCCAGTACTTC. The V and J genes are TRBV6-7 and TRBJ2-5, with D perhaps TRBD2 (6 bases). TRBV6-7 is given ORF status, its function remaining uncertain. V lost 5 bases, J lost 5 bases, and 21 bases lay in between. This CDR3 has 16 amino acids.

This clone was detected only a few times. The CDR3 DNA sequence: TGCGCCAGCAGCTTGGAAGCAGGGTCCCCCGAGCAGTACTTC. Protein product: CASSLEAGSPEQYF. The J gene is TRBJ2-7, the V gene TRBV5-1, with D possibly matching TRBD1 (5 bases). The CDR3 length is 14 residues. Deletions cut 0 bases from V and 6 bases from J, with 13 bases between. The germline V gene encodes CDR1 SGHRS and CDR2 YFSETQ.

The chain combines TRBV2 with TRBJ1-5; 7 bases fit TRBD1. The V segment lost 5 bases and the J segment 3 bases; nucleotides outside the gene matches: 4. CDR1 is SNHLY, CDR2 FYNNEI, per germline. CDR3 size: 14 residues. The CDR3 coding sequence is TGTGCCAGCAGTAGGGACAGCTCCAATCAGCCCCAGCATTTT. Protein: CASSRDSSNQPQHF.

This clone was recorded only once. The chain employs TRBV21-1 and TRBJ2-6; TRBD2 was called by the table and not checked on the DNA. TRBV21-1 is a pseudogene segment. This CDR3 comprises 17 residues. In DNA, the CDR3 is TGTGCCAGCAGCAAAGGGGTGAGGGTACCTGGGGCCAACGTCCTGACTTTC. This codes for CASSKGVRVPGANVLTF.

This clone was seen more than once but under ten times. The V gene is TRBV7-2, the J gene TRBJ1-1; D ambiguous. Trimming removed 5 bases at V and 1 base at J, with 8 bases between. The CDR3 has 13 residues. CDR1 is SGHTA, CDR2 FQGNSA, per germline. CDR3 DNA: TGTGCCAGCAGCGTGGGCCCGAACACTGAAGCTTTCTTT. Translation: CASSVGPNTEAFF.

The V call is TRBV19, the J call TRBJ1-1; D is possibly TRBD1 (5 bases). The CDR3 runs 14 residues. Trimming removed 7 bases at V and 1 base at J, with 13 bases between. The germline V gene encodes CDR1 LNHDA and CDR2 SQIVND (reference sequence). CDR3 sequence (DNA): TGTGCCAGTATGGGGGGAGAATGGAACACTGAAGCTTTCTTT. Protein sequence: CASMGGEWNTEAFF.

Turning to this clone: One end of the junction is discordant with germline, which a read error may explain. This rearrangement joins TRBV11-2 to TRBJ1-3; D uncertain. The V gene's germline CDR1 is SGHAT and CDR2 FQNNGV. The CDR3 covers 14 residues. The CDR3 DNA follows: TGTGCCAGCAGTTTAGGACTTACTGGAAACACCATATATTTT. Protein product: CASSLGLTGNTIYF.

Points on this clone: Germline is not matched at one junction end, which may reflect a read error. The V gene is TRBV28, the J gene TRBJ2-7; D is ambiguous. This CDR3 has 12 amino acids. Per the germline V gene, CDR1 is MDHEN and CDR2 is SYDVKM. CDR3 region: CATEANSDEQYF. CDR3 coding DNA: TGTGCCACCGAGGCCAACTCCGACGAGCAGTACTTC.

The rearrangement uses TRBV7-9 and TRBJ1-5; 7 nucleotides line up with TRBD1. Germline values: CDR1 SEHNR, CDR2 FQNEAQ (reference sequence). CDR3 size: 15 residues. With 3 bases clipped from V and 7 bases from J, the junction kept 9 bases outside the gene matches. The CDR3 here is CASSFDRVEGQPQHF. Here the CDR3 DNA reads TGTGCCAGCAGCTTCGACAGGGTGGAGGGGCAGCCCCAGCATTTT.

The chain uses TRBV30 and TRBJ1-6; 11 nucleotides agree with TRBD1. This CDR3 region has 14 residues. The junction had 5 bases not matched to a gene; V was cut back by 7 bases and J by 6 bases. Looked up from germline, CDR1 is GTSNPN and CDR2 is SVGIG (reference sequence). CDR3: CASGQGAVNSPLHF. CDR3 in DNA: TGTGCCTCCGGACAGGGGGCAGTTAATTCACCCCTCCACTTT.

V gene TRBV15 combines with J gene TRBJ2-7, with D possibly being TRBD2 (6 bases). Germline CDR1 is LNHNV and CDR2 is YYDKDF (reference sequence). The CDR3 length is 12 residues. V was trimmed by 4 bases and J by 4 bases, leaving 8 bases between them. The CDR3 loop is CATSNRGYEQYF. CDR3 in DNA: TGTGCCACCAGCAATCGGGGGTACGAGCAGTACTTC.